This TCR beta chain is drawn from a study of T cell changes during pregnancy in multiple sclerosis. Clones were read by immunoSEQ multiplex PCR, and TCRdb kept only the in-frame ones, dropping some. The profile covers 40,000 to 50,000 clones, with 90% appearing a single time and approximately 11% taken by the ten largest. The germline CDR1 and CDR2 sequences are SGDLS and YYNGEE. V was clipped by 3 bases and J by 2 bases, with 15 bases between them. This CDR3 comprises 16 residues. J is TRBJ1-3 and V is TRBV9; D remains ambiguous. The sequence derives from a female donor with multiple sclerosis, enrolled in a pregnancy study. The sequencing here drew on CD8+ T cells from peripheral blood mononuclear cells, taken in the first trimester of pregnancy. The CDR3 nucleotides read TGTGCCAGCAGCGACCCTTGGGCGGGTGCTGGAAACACCATATATTTT. Protein sequence: CASSDPWAGAGNTIYF.